Described below is a single T cell receptor beta chain sequence and its context. Participant ages covered about 18 to 90 years across about two dozen US areas. Germline V gives CDR1 PRHDT, CDR2 FYEKMQ (reference sequence). This CDR3 is built from 21 residues. The ends lost 1 base at V and 1 base at J; junction bases unmatched: 20. This sample stems from a study of blood T cell repertoires in COVID-19. Study details: The United States, Italy and Spain were the sources of the acute and convalescent COVID-19 samples.

The method was immunoSEQ multiplex PCR; TCRdb's version includes in-frame clones alone and lacks a portion of them. Counted here are 270,000 or so clones, about nine tenths occurring once; the ten biggest clones make up approximately 2.6%. The genes are TRBV13 and TRBJ1-1; 8 positions match TRBD1. This clonotype was obtained from a woman younger than 35 who had recovered from COVID-19. The specimen sequenced was PBMCs or T cells enriched from blood (not recorded which). This CDR3 is CASSLDSRDRIRGDGNTEAFF. CDR3 in DNA: TGTGCCAGCAGCTTAGACTCCCGGGACAGGATTAGGGGAGATGGGAACACTGAAGCTTTCTTT.